Listed here are 17 T cell receptor beta chains from one sample, sequenced in a study of post-analysis software for immune sequencing data. Findings and limits, study-wide: Compared with controls, patients had more of about 5 TRBV segments, including TRBV5-6, TRBV5-1 and TRBV20-1.

Carried by the TCR beta cDNA libraries were unique molecular identifiers. TCRdb redid the calling of the PCR reads with MiXCR, one entry per CDR3 protein. The sample has approximately 350,000 distinct CDR3 sequences, about a third seen once. The antigens these receptors bind are not known. Material: blood. These TCRs come from a girl between 5 and 17 years old with multiple sclerosis.

This chain joins TRBV10-3 and TRBJ2-7, with 11 bases lining up with TRBD2. Germline CDR1 reads ENHRY; CDR2 reads SYGVKD. The CDR3 is made up of 15 amino acids. Unmatched junction bases numbered 5, after V lost 5 bases and J lost 2 bases. CDR3 residues: CAISPSGGTTYEQYF. Written as DNA, the CDR3 is TGTGCCATCAGTCCTAGCGGGGGGACTACCTACGAGCAGTACTTC.

The table lists this clonotype with a few counts. The chain joins TRBV7-2 to TRBJ2-3; no reliable D call. Germline CDR1 is SGHTA and CDR2 is FQGNSA. V was clipped by 5 bases and J by 6 bases, with 9 bases between them. This CDR3 comprises 12 residues. The chain's CDR3 is CASSPVGDTQYF. The CDR3 region has the DNA TGTGCCAGCAGCCCAGTAGGTGATACGCAGTATTTT.

The chain carries TRBV20-1 and TRBJ2-7; D is unresolved. Trimming pared 2 bases from V and 5 bases from J, leaving 16 bases between. CDR3 length: 14 residues. Germline assignment: CDR1 DFQATT and CDR2 SNEGSKA (reference sequence). CDR3 sequence (DNA): TGCAGTGCTAGAACCTTCTGGTTTCGCCACGAGCAGTACTTC. Translating gives CSARTFWFRHEQYF.

J is TRBJ2-1 and V is TRBV5-5, with a possible D match to TRBD1 (5 bases). V was shortened by 2 bases and J by 2 bases, with 5 bases between the two germline ends. In germline, CDR1 is SGHKS, CDR2 YYEKEE (reference sequence). The CDR3 extends over 13 amino acids. The CDR3 DNA sequence: TGTGCCAGCAGCTTACAGGCCTACAATGAGCAGTTCTTC. Its protein product is CASSLQAYNEQFF. Looking up the rest from reference TRBV5-5 and TRBJ2-1 gives the full variable domain: DAGVTQSPTHLIKTRGQQVTLRCSPISGHKSVSWYQQVLGQGPQFIFQYYEKEERGRGNFPDRFSARQFPNYSSELNVNALLLGDSALYLCASSLQAYNEQFFGPGTRLTVL.

The rearrangement links TRBV5-1 to TRBJ2-5; maybe TRBD2 (5 bases). The CDR3 contains 13 residues. V dropped 0 bases and J dropped 11 bases, with 14 bases sitting between them. Per germline, CDR1 SGHRS and CDR2 YFSETQ. Here the CDR3 reads CASSLGGWSKQYF. The CDR3 coding sequence is TGCGCCAGCAGCTTGGGAGGGTGGTCTAAGCAGTACTTC.

Points on this clonotype: A much larger clonotype is one base distant, so this may be a read error. The V call is TRBV29-1, the J call TRBJ2-1; TRBD1 is a possible D gene (7 bases). The CDR3 is 13 residues long. Germline CDR1 is SQVTM and CDR2 is ANQGSEA. This CDR3 is CGVEEGASNEQFF. As DNA, the CDR3 is TGCGGCGTTGAGGAGGGGGCTTCGAATGAGCAGTTCTTC.

In nucleotides, the CDR3 is TGTGCCAGCAGCTCCAGCCACAATGAGCAGTTCTTC. It yields the protein CASSSSHNEQFF. V and J are TRBV7-9 and TRBJ2-1, with no clear D. This CDR3 spans 12 amino acids. V shed 4 bases and J shed 5 bases, with 6 bases lying between them. Germline assignment: CDR1 SEHNR and CDR2 FQNEAQ (reference sequence).

This chain joins TRBV10-2 and TRBJ2-3; tentatively, D is TRBD2 (6 bases). Germline V gene sequence: CDR1 WSHSY, CDR2 SAAADI. V dropped 6 bases and J dropped 2 bases, with 12 bases sitting between them. The CDR3 is 14 amino acids. DNA of the CDR3: TGCGCCAGCAGGGAAGCGGGCTACACAGATACGCAGTATTTT. It codes for CASREAGYTDTQYF.

This chain's CDR3 is CASSASAGGSDYGYTF. For the CDR3, the DNA is TGTGCCAGCAGCGCATCCGCGGGGGGATCGGACTATGGCTACACCTTC. J is TRBJ1-2 and V is TRBV9, with a possible D match to TRBD1 (5 bases). The CDR3 runs to 16 residues. Germline V gives CDR1 SGDLS, CDR2 YYNGEE. Trimming took 3 bases from V and 3 from J, leaving 18 bases between them.

This clonotype was recorded a few times. This chain connects TRBV21-1 to TRBJ1-6; the table's D gene call, TRBD1, was not cross checked with the DNA. TRBV21-1 is a pseudogene segment. This CDR3 region has 14 residues. The CDR3: CASSKRRGASPLHF. The CDR3 coding sequence is TGTGCCAGCAGCAAACGGAGGGGGGCTTCACCCCTCCACTTT.

This chain connects TRBV5-1 to TRBJ2-4; D is possibly TRBD1 (6 bases). V lost 0 bases and J 8 bases, leaving 18 bases between the germline ends. The CDR3 contains 16 residues. The germline V gene has CDR1 SGHRS and CDR2 YFSETQ. CDR3 protein: CASSLGQAGAQDIQYF. Written as DNA, the CDR3 is TGCGCCAGCAGCTTGGGGCAGGCAGGGGCTCAGGACATTCAGTACTTC.

The genes are TRBV7-9 and TRBJ1-4; the D is unclear. V lost 5 bases and J lost 6, with 10 bases in between. Per the germline V gene, CDR1 is SEHNR and CDR2 is FQNEAQ (reference sequence). The CDR3 consists of 13 residues. In nucleotides, the CDR3 is TGTGCCAGCAGCCCTCCTGGGGATGAAAAACTGTTTTTT. This sequence encodes CASSPPGDEKLFF. Full variable domain (missing parts from reference TRBV7-9 and TRBJ1-4): DTGVSQNPRHKITKRGQNVTFRCDPISEHNRLYWYRQTLGQGPEFLTYFQNEAQLEKSRLLSDRFSAERPKGSFSTLEIQRTEQGDSAMYLCASSPPGDEKLFFGSGTQLSVL.

This clonotype was observed a few times. The gene calls are TRBV9 and TRBJ2-1; the D is unclear. The CDR3 loop spans 13 amino acids. V was shortened by 4 bases and J by 3 bases, with 8 bases between the two germline ends. Germline assignment: CDR1 SGDLS and CDR2 YYNGEE. The CDR3 DNA follows: TGTGCCAGCAGCACACCATACTACAATGAGCAGTTCTTC. Its translation: CASSTPYYNEQFF.

The genes are TRBV7-2 and TRBJ2-4; D possibly matches TRBD1 or TRBD2 (5 bases each). TRBJ2-7 explains the end of the DNA better; the J call may be wrong. The length of the CDR3 is 17 residues. CDR1 is SGHTA, CDR2 FQGNSA, per germline. The CDR3 bases are TGTGCCAGCAGCTTAGCGGGGGAACATGTTGTTACCTACGAGCAGTACTTC. Translated: CASSLAGEHVVTYEQYF.

The chain is built from TRBV2 and TRBJ2-5; D may be TRBD1 (6 bases). Trimming shortened V by 2 bases and J by 5 bases, and 9 bases separated the two germline ends. Germline V gene data show CDR1 as SNHLY and CDR2 as FYNNEI. CDR3 length equals 13 residues. CDR3 sequence: CASSERDRETQYF. The CDR3 DNA sequence: TGTGCCAGCAGTGAACGAGACAGGGAGACCCAGTACTTC.

This rearrangement joins TRBV4-1 to TRBJ2-2; 15 positions match TRBD2. The trim removed 0 bases at V and 4 bases at J, leaving 6 bases unmatched. Germline V gene lookup returns CDR1 MGHRA and CDR2 YSYEKL. The length of the CDR3 is 19 residues. The CDR3 nucleotides read TGCGCCAGCAGCCAAGATTGGACTAGCGGGGGGGCCAGCACCGGGGAGCTGTTTTTT. Its translation is CASSQDWTSGGASTGELFF.

In its sample, this clonotype was seen a few times. V usage is TRBV12-3 or TRBV12-4 and J usage is TRBJ1-1, with a possible D match to TRBD1 (5 bases). This CDR3 region has 14 residues. With 6 bases removed from V and 4 bases from J, the gap between germline ends came to 15 bases. The CDR3 sequence: CASRLGLDATEAFF. Written as DNA, the CDR3 is TGTGCCAGCAGACTGGGGCTGGATGCCACTGAAGCTTTCTTT.